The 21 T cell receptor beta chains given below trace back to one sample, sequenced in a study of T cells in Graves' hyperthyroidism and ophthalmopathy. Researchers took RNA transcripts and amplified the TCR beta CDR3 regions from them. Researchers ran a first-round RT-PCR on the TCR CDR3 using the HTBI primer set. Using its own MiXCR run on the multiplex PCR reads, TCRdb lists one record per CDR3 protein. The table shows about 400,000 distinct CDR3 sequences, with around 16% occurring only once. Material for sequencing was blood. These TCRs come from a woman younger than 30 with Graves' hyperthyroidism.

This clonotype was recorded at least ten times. The DNA of the CDR3 is TGTGCCAGCAGCTCGAGGGCGGGGGCGATTCACGAGCAGTACTTC. Encoded protein: CASSSRAGAIHEQYF. The rearrangement uses TRBV13 and TRBJ2-7, with D possibly matching TRBD2 (7 bases). Trimming cost V 4 bases and J 5 bases, with 18 bases left between them. The CDR3 sequence is 15 residues long. CDR1 is PRHDT, CDR2 FYEKMQ, per germline (reference sequence).

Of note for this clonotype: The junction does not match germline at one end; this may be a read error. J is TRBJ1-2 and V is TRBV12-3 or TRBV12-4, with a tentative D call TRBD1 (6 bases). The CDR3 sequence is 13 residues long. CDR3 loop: CASSPTGFYDYTF. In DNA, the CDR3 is TGTGCCAGCAGTCCTACAGGGTTCTATGACTACACCTTC.

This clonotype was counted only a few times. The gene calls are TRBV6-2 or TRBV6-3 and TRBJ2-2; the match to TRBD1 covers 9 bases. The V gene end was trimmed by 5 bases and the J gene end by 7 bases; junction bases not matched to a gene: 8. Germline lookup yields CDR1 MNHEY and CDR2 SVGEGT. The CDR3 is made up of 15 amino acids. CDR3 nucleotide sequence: TGTGCCAGCAGTCACCGACAGGGGGATATCGGGGAGCTGTTTTTT. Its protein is CASSHRQGDIGELFF.

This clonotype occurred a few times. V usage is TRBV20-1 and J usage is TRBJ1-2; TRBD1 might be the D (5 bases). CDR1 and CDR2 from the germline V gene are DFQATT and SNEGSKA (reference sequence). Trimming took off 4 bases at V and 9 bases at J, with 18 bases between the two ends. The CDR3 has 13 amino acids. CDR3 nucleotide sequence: TGCAGTGCTACCAGGGACGGTTTTGGGAGCTACACCTTC. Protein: CSATRDGFGSYTF.

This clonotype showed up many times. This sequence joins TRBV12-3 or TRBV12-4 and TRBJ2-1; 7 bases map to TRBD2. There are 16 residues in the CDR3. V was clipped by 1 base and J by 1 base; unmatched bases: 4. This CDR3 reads CASSLGAGVSYNEQFF. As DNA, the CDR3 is TGTGCCAGCAGTTTAGGGGCGGGAGTATCCTACAATGAGCAGTTCTTC.

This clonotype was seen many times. The CDR3 nucleotides are TGTGCCAGTCAAAGCGGGACAGGGCTCCACGAGCAGTACTTC. Translated, it gives CASQSGTGLHEQYF. The chain carries TRBV11-2 and TRBJ2-7; 9 nucleotides align to TRBD1. The J segment lost 5 bases and the V segment lost 9 bases, leaving 11 bases of the junction unmatched. The CDR3 runs to 14 residues. The germline CDR1 and CDR2 sequences are SGHAT and FQNNGV. Based on the CDR3 plus reference TRBV11-2 and TRBJ2-7, the full variable domain is EAGVAQSPRYKIIEKRQSVAFWCNPISGHATLYWYQQILGQGPKLLIQFQNNGVVDDSQLPKDRFSAERLKGVDSTLKIQPAKLEDSAVYLCASQSGTGLHEQYFGPGTRLTVT.

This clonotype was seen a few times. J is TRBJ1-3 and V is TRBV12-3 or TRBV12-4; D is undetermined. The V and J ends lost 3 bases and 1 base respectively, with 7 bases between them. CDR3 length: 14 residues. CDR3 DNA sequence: TGTGCCAGCAGTTTCAAACCATCTGGAAACACCATATATTTT. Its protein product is CASSFKPSGNTIYF.

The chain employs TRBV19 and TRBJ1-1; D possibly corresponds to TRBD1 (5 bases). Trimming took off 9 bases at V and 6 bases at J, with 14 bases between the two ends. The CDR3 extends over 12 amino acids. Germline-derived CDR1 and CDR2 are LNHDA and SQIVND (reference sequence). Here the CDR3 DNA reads TGTGCCAGCCAGCGGGTAGGGGCTGAAGCTTTCTTT. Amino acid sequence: CASQRVGAEAFF.

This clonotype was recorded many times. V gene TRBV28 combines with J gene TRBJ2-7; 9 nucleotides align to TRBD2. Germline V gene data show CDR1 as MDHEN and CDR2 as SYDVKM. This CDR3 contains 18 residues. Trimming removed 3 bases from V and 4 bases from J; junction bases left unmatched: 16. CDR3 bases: TGTGCCAGCAGTTTTGTCGATAGCGGGAGTTCCCTTGGTTACGAGCAGTACTTC. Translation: CASSFVDSGSSLGYEQYF.

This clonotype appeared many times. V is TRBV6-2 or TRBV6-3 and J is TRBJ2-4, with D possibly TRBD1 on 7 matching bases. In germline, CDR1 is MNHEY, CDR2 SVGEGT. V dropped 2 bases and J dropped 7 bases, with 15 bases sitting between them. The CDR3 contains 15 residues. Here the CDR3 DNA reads TGTGCCAGCAGTTACGGTCCCAGGGGGGCGAACATTCAGTACTTC. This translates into CASSYGPRGANIQYF.

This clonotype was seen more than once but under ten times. This CDR3 reads CASKATGAPYEQYF. The CDR3 DNA is TGTGCCAGCAAGGCGACAGGGGCCCCCTACGAGCAGTACTTC. V gene TRBV12-3 or TRBV12-4 combines with J gene TRBJ2-7, with 8 bases lining up with TRBD1. This CDR3 is built from 14 residues. After removal of 7 bases from V and 2 bases from J, the junction contained 7 bases not matched to a gene.

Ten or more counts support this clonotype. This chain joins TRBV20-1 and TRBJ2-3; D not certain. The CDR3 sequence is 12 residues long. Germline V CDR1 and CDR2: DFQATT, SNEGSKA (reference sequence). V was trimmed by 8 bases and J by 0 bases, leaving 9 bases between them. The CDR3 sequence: CSCYPSTDTQYF. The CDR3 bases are TGCAGTTGCTACCCGAGCACAGATACGCAGTATTTT.

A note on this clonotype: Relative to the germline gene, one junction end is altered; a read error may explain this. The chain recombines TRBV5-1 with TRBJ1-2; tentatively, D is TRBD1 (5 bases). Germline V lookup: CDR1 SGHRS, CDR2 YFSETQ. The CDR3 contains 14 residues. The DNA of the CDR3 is TGCGCCACCAGCTTGTCGGGACTCGGCTATGGCTACACCTTC. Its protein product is CATSLSGLGYGYTF.

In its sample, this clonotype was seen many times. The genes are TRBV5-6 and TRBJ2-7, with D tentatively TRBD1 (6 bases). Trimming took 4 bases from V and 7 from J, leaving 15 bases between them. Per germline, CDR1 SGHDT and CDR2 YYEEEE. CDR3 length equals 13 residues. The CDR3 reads CASSPPGVNEQYF. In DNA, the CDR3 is TGTGCCAGCAGCCCCCCAGGGGTTAATGAGCAGTACTTC.

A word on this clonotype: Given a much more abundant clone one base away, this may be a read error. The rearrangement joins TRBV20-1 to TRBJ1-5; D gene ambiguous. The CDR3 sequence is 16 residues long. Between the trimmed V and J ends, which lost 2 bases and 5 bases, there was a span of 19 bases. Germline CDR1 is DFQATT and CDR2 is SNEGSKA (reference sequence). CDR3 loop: CSARTPIPEAHQPQHF. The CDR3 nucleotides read TGCAGTGCTAGAACTCCAATCCCGGAGGCTCATCAGCCCCAGCATTTT.

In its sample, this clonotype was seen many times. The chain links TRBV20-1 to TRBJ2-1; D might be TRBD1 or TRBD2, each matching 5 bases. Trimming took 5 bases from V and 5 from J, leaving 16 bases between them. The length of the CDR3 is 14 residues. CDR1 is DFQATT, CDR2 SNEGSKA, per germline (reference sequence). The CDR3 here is CSAHRGTQHNEQFF. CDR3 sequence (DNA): TGCAGTGCTCACCGAGGGACCCAACACAATGAGCAGTTCTTC.

The CDR3 reads CASTLGLETQYF. Here the CDR3 DNA reads TGTGCCAGCACCCTAGGTCTGGAGACGCAGTATTTT. J is TRBJ2-3 and V is TRBV12-3 or TRBV12-4; D is unclear. This CDR3 comprises 12 residues. Between the trimmed V and J ends, which lost 7 bases and 9 bases, there was a span of 14 bases.

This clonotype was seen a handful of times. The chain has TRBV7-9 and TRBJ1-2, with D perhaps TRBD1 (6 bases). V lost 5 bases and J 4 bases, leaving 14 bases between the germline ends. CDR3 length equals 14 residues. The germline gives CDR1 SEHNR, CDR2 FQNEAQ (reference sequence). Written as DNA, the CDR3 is TGTGCCAGCAGCCCACAGACAGGAAGCTATGGCTACACCTTC. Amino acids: CASSPQTGSYGYTF. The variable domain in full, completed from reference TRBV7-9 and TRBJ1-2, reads DTGVSQNPRHKITKRGQNVTFRCDPISEHNRLYWYRQTLGQGPEFLTYFQNEAQLEKSRLLSDRFSAERPKGSFSTLEIQRTEQGDSAMYLCASSPQTGSYGYTFGSGTRLTVV.

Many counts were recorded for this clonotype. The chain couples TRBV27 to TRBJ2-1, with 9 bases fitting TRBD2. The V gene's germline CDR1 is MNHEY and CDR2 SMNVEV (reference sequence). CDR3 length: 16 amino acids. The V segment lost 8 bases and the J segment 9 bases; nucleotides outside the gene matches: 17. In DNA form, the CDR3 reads TGTGCCAGCCGATCAGTTGCCTCTAGCGGGATGTCTGAGCAGTTCTTC. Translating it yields CASRSVASSGMSEQFF.

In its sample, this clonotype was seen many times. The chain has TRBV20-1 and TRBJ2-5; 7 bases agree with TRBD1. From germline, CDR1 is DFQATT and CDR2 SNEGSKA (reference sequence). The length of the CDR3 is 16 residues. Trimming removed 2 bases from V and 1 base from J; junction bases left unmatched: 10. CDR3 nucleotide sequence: TGCAGTGCTAGATGCCCCGAGGGGGCTTTCCAAGAGACCCAGTACTTC. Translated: CSARCPEGAFQETQYF.

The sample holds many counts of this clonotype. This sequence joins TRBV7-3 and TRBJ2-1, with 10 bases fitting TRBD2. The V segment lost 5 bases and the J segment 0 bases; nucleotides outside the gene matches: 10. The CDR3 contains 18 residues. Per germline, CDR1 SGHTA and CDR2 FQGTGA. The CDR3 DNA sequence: TGTGCCAGCAGCGTCTCTAGCGGGAGAGCCCTCTCCTACAATGAGCAGTTCTTC. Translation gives CASSVSSGRALSYNEQFF.